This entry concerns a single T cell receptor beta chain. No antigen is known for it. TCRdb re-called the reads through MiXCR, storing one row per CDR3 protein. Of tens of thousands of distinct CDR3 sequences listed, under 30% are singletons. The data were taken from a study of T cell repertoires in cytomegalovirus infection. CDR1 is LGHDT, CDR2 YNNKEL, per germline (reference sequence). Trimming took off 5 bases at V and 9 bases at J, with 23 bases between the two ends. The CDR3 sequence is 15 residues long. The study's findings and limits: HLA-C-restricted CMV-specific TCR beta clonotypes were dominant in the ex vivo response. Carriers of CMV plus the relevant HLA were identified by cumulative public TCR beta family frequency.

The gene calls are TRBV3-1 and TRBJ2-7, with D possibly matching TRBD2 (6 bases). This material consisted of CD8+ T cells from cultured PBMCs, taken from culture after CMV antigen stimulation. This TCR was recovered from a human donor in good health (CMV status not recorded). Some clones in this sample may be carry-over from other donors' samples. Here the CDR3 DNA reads TGTGCCAGCAGCTTGGACGGGGGTGGGTCGCGCGTGCAGTACTTC. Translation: CASSLDGGGSRVQYF.